These T cell receptor beta chains were read from a single sample in a study of OX40 agonist ivuxolimab in advanced cancers. The repertoire was sequenced with immunoSEQ multiplex PCR; TCRdb's copy has only in-frame clones and lacks some. The sample lists tens of thousands of clones; 70% to 90% were seen once. The sequenced sample was CD4+ or CD8+ T cells sorted from blood, obtained in a trial of the OX40 agonist ivuxolimab. The receptors here all came from an adult with an advanced solid tumor such as melanoma, head and neck, liver or kidney cancer. Both conserved end residues are part of each CDR3.

V gene	J gene	CDR3 protein
TRBV19	TRBJ2-2	CASTRTGGNTGELFF
TRBV7-8	TRBJ2-7	CASSLVGGTYEQYF
TRBV6-5	TRBJ1-6	CASSYSRGWNNSPLHF
TRBV5-1	TRBJ2-3	CASSSLSATDTQYF
TRBV5-3	TRBJ2-7	CARSLGPRGEQYF
TRBV6-1	TRBJ1-1	CASTEGGTNTEAFF
TRBV18	TRBJ2-2	CASSPPTGGNTGELFF
TRBV27	TRBJ2-7	CASSRTGGINEQYF
TRBV27	TRBJ1-1	CASSSATGMNTEAFF
TRBV2	TRBJ1-2	CASSERAGDYGYTF
TRBV7-2	TRBJ2-5	CASSFWRAQETQYF
TRBV5-1	TRBJ2-1	CASSVGLAGSNEQFF
TRBV11-3	TRBJ2-5	CASRSASGRQETQYF
TRBV5-1	TRBJ2-2	CASSLALAGTGELFF
TRBV28	TRBJ1-5	CASSRDRGWPQHF
TRBV11-3	TRBJ2-1	CASRNDGSRSYNEQFF
TRBV10-1	TRBJ2-2	CASSGHQGFTGELFF
TRBV11-3	TRBJ2-3	CASSVTSADTQYF
TRBV6-1	TRBJ2-7	CASLIGNGILYEQYF
TRBV18	TRBJ2-5	CASSPPSTETQYF
TRBV6-1	TRBJ2-2	CASIPGRGTGELFF
TRBV5-1	TRBJ2-1	CASSLLAGTHNEQFF
TRBV5-1	TRBJ2-7	CAEEDRGLDEQYF
TRBV28	TRBJ2-7	CASIQSGAQYF
TRBV5-1	TRBJ2-7	CASSLGLAGVYEQYF
TRBV18	TRBJ1-3	CASSPPRQSSGNTIYF
TRBV10-3	TRBJ1-1	CAISDDRAEAFF
TRBV10-3	TRBJ2-1	CAISGGTGGNEQFF
TRBV20-1	TRBJ2-3	CSVWRTDTQYF
TRBV28	TRBJ2-1	CASSIFSRGNEQFF
TRBV10-2	TRBJ2-5	CATYSGGETQYF
TRBV6-1	TRBJ2-1	CASSEALAAYNEQFF
TRBV2	TRBJ2-7	CASRASSGSYEQYF
TRBV19	TRBJ2-1	CASSQMPGLAGGPRVNEQFF
TRBV10-3	TRBJ1-2	CAISIQEGQGYTF
TRBV28	TRBJ2-3	CASLGGISTDTQYF
TRBV6-1	TRBJ1-4	CASSAYRDWEEKLFF
TRBV13	TRBJ2-7	CASSSPTSNSYEQYF
TRBV25-1	TRBJ2-5	CASSEDVWGQETQYF
TRBV6-5	TRBJ2-5	CASSYSSGGPGETQYF
TRBV7-2	TRBJ2-5	CASSVTASGGLETQYF
TRBV29-1	TRBJ1-2	CSVSTGGNYGYTF
TRBV11-3	TRBJ2-2	CASSSPRDRGLIGGELFF
TRBV4-1	TRBJ1-2	CASRGYRQGLAYGYTF
TRBV27	TRBJ2-7	CASSFLGTSDGEQYF
TRBV28	TRBJ2-7	CASSLVGGSYEQYF
TRBV19	TRBJ1-2	CASTPNRDFYGYTF
TRBV6-5	TRBJ2-1	CASRVGRANYNEQFF
TRBV19	TRBJ1-2	CASSMDRGGRSLYGYTF
TRBV5-1	TRBJ2-1	CASSYAPGQKYNEQFF
TRBV5-6	TRBJ2-7	CASSRGLAGGYEQYF
TRBV6-5	TRBJ2-1	CASKKAGGGNEQFF